Reported below is one T cell receptor beta chain. A read error may explain this, as a much larger clone is one base away. This entry comes from a study of read filtering for tumor transcriptome and immune sequencing. Per germline, CDR1 ENHRY and CDR2 SYGVKD. CDR3 size: 14 residues. Molecular barcoded adaptors covering alpha/delta and beta/gamma chains were used on 400 to 450 ng RNA. TCRdb reprocessed the reads via MiXCR and lists one record per CDR3 protein. The sample comprises about 58,000 distinct CDR3 sequences, about 12% of which are singletons, and around 15% rests with the top ten. This clonotype originated in a donor at least 40 years old with multiple myeloma. The chain recombines TRBV10-3 with TRBJ2-1; 7 nucleotides agree with TRBD2. The sequencing input was a population of CD138-negative cells sorted from bone marrow. The CDR3 DNA reads as TGTGCCATCAACAGCGGGACCACCTACAATGGGCAGTTCTTC. Protein sequence: CAINSGTTYNGQFF.